The 22 T cell receptor beta chains listed next were all sequenced from one sample in a study of blood T cell repertoires in COVID-19. The assay was immunoSEQ multiplex PCR, and TCRdb's table has in-frame clones only and misses some. The repertoire holds 52,000 or so clones, roughly 90% seen once, with 8.5% in the top ten. Material for sequencing was peripheral blood. The receptors were sampled from a man in his sixties with active COVID-19.

This chain links TRBV6-1 with TRBJ2-1, with a weak D call TRBD1 (5 bases). V lost 1 base and J lost 4, with 11 bases in between. The CDR3 covers 15 residues. Looked up from germline, CDR1 is MNHNS and CDR2 is SASEGT. The CDR3 sequence: CASSEEGWSYNEQFF. DNA for the CDR3: TGTGCCAGCAGTGAAGAGGGGTGGAGTTACAATGAGCAGTTCTTC.

The sample holds a few counts of this clone. The gene calls are TRBV18 and TRBJ2-1, with a weak D call TRBD1 (6 bases). Germline CDR1 KGHSH, CDR2 LQKENI. This CDR3 is 14 amino acids long. V was clipped by 1 base and J by 3 bases, with 7 bases between them. DNA for the CDR3: TGTGCCAGCTCACCACAGGGGGTCTACAATGAGCAGTTCTTC. This gives the protein CASSPQGVYNEQFF.

The chain has TRBV11-3 and TRBJ2-2; TRBD2 aligns across 11 bases. V lost 5 bases, J lost 6 bases, and 2 bases stayed unmatched. This CDR3 comprises 14 residues. Germline V gene sequence: CDR1 SGHNT, CDR2 YENEEA. The CDR3, as DNA: TGTGCCAGCAGCACACTAGCGGGAGCCGGGGAGCTGTTTTTT. Its protein is CASSTLAGAGELFF.

This clone was found once. The chain has TRBV7-2 and TRBJ2-1, with 8 bases identical to TRBD2. This CDR3 region has 13 residues. Trimming took 5 bases from V and 9 from J; bases not matched to a gene: 6. Germline CDR1 reads SGHTA; CDR2 reads FQGNSA. The CDR3 DNA reads TGTGCCAGCAGCCCCCAAAGCGGGGGTGAGCAGTTCTTC. Its protein product is CASSPQSGGEQFF.

This clone was detected once. The chain recombines TRBV28 with TRBJ1-5; possible D gene TRBD1, 5 bases. This CDR3 is 14 amino acids long. V shed 5 bases and J shed 4 bases, with 12 bases lying between them. The germline gives CDR1 MDHEN, CDR2 SYDVKM. For the CDR3, the DNA is TGTGCCAGCAGTCAGGGACTCGGGAATCAGCCCCAGCATTTT. This translates into CASSQGLGNQPQHF.

This sequence joins TRBV14 and TRBJ1-1, with no clear D. This CDR3 comprises 15 residues. From germline, CDR1 is SGHDN and CDR2 FVKESK. The germline V and J ends were trimmed by 1 base and 4 bases, with 13 bases remaining between them. The DNA for the CDR3 is TGTGCCAGCAGCCAAGGAACCAGGTTAGGCACTGAAGCTTTCTTT. The encoded protein is CASSQGTRLGTEAFF. Full variable domain (remainder filled in from reference TRBV14 and TRBJ1-1): EAGVTQFPSHSVIEKGQTVTLRCDPISGHDNLYWYRRVMGKEIKFLLHFVKESKQDESGMPNNRFLAERTGGTYSTLKVQPAELEDSGVYFCASSQGTRLGTEAFFGQGTRLTVV.

This rearrangement joins TRBV27 to TRBJ1-1; D unresolved. V was shortened by 2 bases and J by 0 bases, with 7 bases between the two germline ends. Germline lookup yields CDR1 MNHEY and CDR2 SMNVEV (reference sequence). CDR3 length equals 14 residues. DNA of the CDR3: TGTGCCAGCAGTTTACAGAACATGAACACTGAAGCTTTCTTT. Its protein is CASSLQNMNTEAFF.

The chain uses TRBV19 and TRBJ2-1; maybe TRBD2 (6 bases). Trimming shortened V by 6 bases and J by 0 bases, and 6 bases separated the two germline ends. This CDR3 has 13 residues. CDR1 and CDR2 from the germline V gene are LNHDA and SQIVND (reference sequence). The CDR3 reads CASSGSSYNEQFF. The CDR3, as DNA: TGTGCCAGTAGCGGGAGCTCCTACAATGAGCAGTTCTTC.

The chain has TRBV7-3 and TRBJ1-2; tentatively, D is TRBD1 (5 bases). V was clipped by 1 base and J by 8 bases, with 11 bases between them. The CDR3 is 13 residues long. The germline gives CDR1 SGHTA, CDR2 FQGTGA. CDR3 in amino acids: CASSLREGQGYTF. The CDR3 region has the DNA TGTGCCAGCAGCTTAAGGGAGGGGCAAGGCTACACCTTC.

This clone came up a few times. V gene TRBV6-8 combines with J gene TRBJ2-7; possible D gene TRBD2, 5 bases. V shed 2 bases and J shed 1 base, with 18 bases lying between them. The CDR3 contains 17 residues. Germline V gene data show CDR1 as MNHGY and CDR2 as SAAAGT. Here the CDR3 DNA reads TGTGCCAGCAGTTACGGACGGGGTCTGAGACAATCCTACGAGCAGTACTTC. Protein sequence: CASSYGRGLRQSYEQYF.

The rearrangement uses TRBV5-1 and TRBJ2-5, with 7 bases lining up with TRBD2. The length of the CDR3 is 16 residues. The V segment lost 0 bases and the J segment 4 bases; nucleotides outside the gene matches: 9. Germline V lookup: CDR1 SGHRS, CDR2 YFSETQ. The CDR3, as DNA: TGCGCCAGCAGCTTGGGCTCGACGGGCGGGGGAGAGACCCAGTACTTC. It is translated as CASSLGSTGGGETQYF.

The J gene is TRBJ2-7, the V gene TRBV6-5; perhaps TRBD2 as D (6 bases). Germline V gene data show CDR1 as MNHEY and CDR2 as SVGAGI. The CDR3 loop spans 15 amino acids. Trimming stripped 2 bases from V and 4 bases from J, with 15 bases between. The CDR3 here is CASSYGAGIGYEQYF. The CDR3 DNA reads TGTGCCAGCAGTTACGGGGCGGGAATTGGGTACGAGCAGTACTTC.

V is TRBV10-1 and J is TRBJ2-4, with a weak D call TRBD1 (5 bases). Germline loops: CDR1 WNHNN, CDR2 SYGVQD (reference sequence). The germline V and J ends were trimmed by 2 bases and 7 bases, with 9 bases remaining between them. The CDR3 sequence is 13 residues long. This chain's CDR3 is CASSEKGQNIQYF. The CDR3 nucleotides read TGCGCCAGCAGTGAGAAGGGGCAGAACATTCAGTACTTC.

The CDR3 loop reads CASSLAGAETQYF. DNA of the CDR3: TGTGCCAGCAGCTTAGCGGGAGCGGAGACCCAGTACTTC. V and J are TRBV11-1 and TRBJ2-5; tentative D call: TRBD2 (5 bases). The germline CDR1 and CDR2 sequences are SGHAT and FQDESV (reference sequence). V was pared by 0 bases and J by 5 bases, with 7 bases between. The CDR3 runs 13 residues.

J is TRBJ2-7 and V is TRBV10-3; 12 positions match TRBD2. With 5 bases clipped from V and 2 bases from J, the junction kept 1 base outside the gene matches. The CDR3 is made up of 14 amino acids. Germline-derived CDR1 and CDR2 are ENHRY and SYGVKD. In DNA, the CDR3 is TGTGCCATCAGTCGGACTAGCGGGGCCTACGAGCAGTACTTC. The encoded protein is CAISRTSGAYEQYF.

The chain combines TRBV28 with TRBJ2-7, with unresolved D. There are 17 residues in the CDR3. Germline values: CDR1 MDHEN, CDR2 SYDVKM. Trimming removed 3 bases from V and 7 bases from J, with 25 bases in between. The DNA for the CDR3 is TGTGCCAGCAGTTTTTTCCTCGGGTCCGGCTCGAGGAATGAGCAGTACTTC. This sequence encodes CASSFFLGSGSRNEQYF.

V gene TRBV5-5 combines with J gene TRBJ1-2; TRBD1 agrees at 10 bases. This CDR3 contains 15 residues. CDR1 is SGHKS, CDR2 YYEKEE, per germline (reference sequence). With 8 bases clipped from V and 0 bases from J, the junction kept 7 bases outside the gene matches. CDR3 loop: CASDRGLHPNYGYTF. The CDR3 DNA is TGTGCCAGTGACAGGGGGCTACACCCTAACTATGGCTACACCTTC.

This rearrangement joins TRBV20-1 to TRBJ2-1; TRBD2 matches at 9 bases. Germline V gene sequence: CDR1 DFQATT, CDR2 SNEGSKA (reference sequence). The CDR3 spans 15 residues. Trimming took 3 bases from V and 8 from J; bases not matched to a gene: 11. The CDR3 spells CSASQVGSGSYEQFF. CDR3 in DNA: TGCAGTGCTAGTCAAGTGGGTAGCGGGAGCTATGAGCAGTTCTTC.

This clone was seen more than once but under ten times. The chain recombines TRBV6-6 with TRBJ2-7, with 7 nucleotides matching TRBD2. The CDR3 covers 12 residues. J was trimmed by 3 bases and V by 6 bases; bases with no gene match: 2. Germline CDR1 MNHNY, CDR2 SVGAGI (reference sequence). The CDR3 nucleotides read TGTGCCAGCAGGCGGGAGAACTACGAGCAGTACTTC. It translates to CASRRENYEQYF.

This clone was found a few times. The rearrangement links TRBV19 to TRBJ2-2; maybe TRBD1 (6 bases). Germline values: CDR1 LNHDA, CDR2 SQIVND (reference sequence). The germline V and J ends were trimmed by 4 bases and 6 bases, with 15 bases remaining between them. The CDR3 runs to 15 residues. The CDR3 region has the DNA TGTGCCAGTAGTAGCCAGGGGAACTCAGCCGGGGAGCTGTTTTTT. The encoded protein is CASSSQGNSAGELFF.

V is TRBV19 and J is TRBJ2-1; the match to TRBD2 covers 11 bases. Germline CDR1 and CDR2: LNHDA and SQIVND (reference sequence). There are 14 residues in the CDR3. The V and J ends lost 5 bases and 10 bases, in that order; junction bases with no gene match: 7. The CDR3 DNA reads TGTGCCAGTAGTTCCGGACTAGCGGGCTTCGAGCAGTTCTTC. This translates into CASSSGLAGFEQFF.

This clone was picked up one time. The genes are TRBV3-1 (or the pseudogene TRBV3-2) and TRBJ2-2; D perhaps matches TRBD1 (6 bases). Germline-derived CDR1 and CDR2 are LGHDT and YNNKEL (reference sequence). The CDR3 sequence is 14 residues long. V was pared by 8 bases and J by 5 bases, with 15 bases between. This chain's CDR3 is CASGPAGETGELFF. The CDR3 nucleotides read TGTGCCAGCGGGCCGGCAGGGGAAACCGGGGAGCTGTTTTTT.